Shown below are 18 T cell receptor beta chains from a single sample sequenced in a study of OX40 agonist ivuxolimab in advanced cancers. The table came from immunoSEQ multiplex PCR; TCRdb's copy has only in-frame clones and leaves some out. The sample shows some 34,000 clones, approximately 84% of them seen only once. The sequenced sample was CD4+ or CD8+ T cells sorted from blood, obtained in a trial of the OX40 agonist ivuxolimab. These TCRs come from an adult with an advanced solid tumor such as melanoma, head and neck, liver or kidney cancer.

With regard to this clone: This CDR3 fails to terminate in the conserved phenylalanine or tryptophan, so it likely reflects a read error. It is unclear where the CDR3 begins or ends on the DNA, so no DNA is shown, and the CDR3 is as TCRdb lists it. This chain connects TRBV5-6 to TRBJ1-1; TRBD1, the table's D call, was not compared with the DNA. A total of 12 residues make up the CDR3, ends included. The germline V gene has CDR1 SGHDT and CDR2 YYEEEE. The CDR3 protein is CASSSGQSESFV.

This clone occurred a few times. Germline and junction disagree at one end, which may indicate a read error. The V gene is TRBV5-6, the J gene TRBJ2-1, with D maybe TRBD2 (6 bases). The CDR3 length is 16 residues. Germline lookup yields CDR1 SGHDT and CDR2 YYEEEE. The CDR3 DNA follows: TGTGCCAGCAGCCTTTACGGGAGTCGCTCCCACAATGAGCAGTTCTTC. As protein: CASSLYGSRSHNEQFF.

This rearrangement joins TRBV7-9 to TRBJ2-5; tentatively, D is TRBD2 (5 bases). TRBJ2-7 matches the DNA end more closely, so the J call is doubtful. There are 13 residues in the CDR3. From germline, CDR1 is SEHNR and CDR2 FQNEAQ (reference sequence). CDR3 sequence: CASSQTGSYEQYF. The CDR3 DNA reads as TGTGCCAGCAGCCAAACGGGATCCTACGAGCAGTACTTC.

Note on this clone: Other nucleotide sequences in the sample specify the same CDR3. This rearrangement joins TRBV7-3 to TRBJ2-3, with D uncertain. The CDR3 covers 15 residues. The germline CDR1 and CDR2 sequences are SGHTA and FQGTGA. V was shortened by 5 bases and J by 2 bases, with 14 bases between the two germline ends. DNA for the CDR3: TGTGCCAGCAGCCCCGGCGGTGGACCCACAGATACGCAGTATTTT. It specifies CASSPGGGPTDTQYF.

CDR3 coding DNA: TGCAGCGTTGATGGGGACCGACTAGCAAGAGATACGCAGTATTTT. It is translated as CSVDGDRLARDTQYF. The chain joins TRBV29-1 to TRBJ2-3; 7 bases are a match to TRBD2. The V gene's germline CDR1 is SQVTM and CDR2 ANQGSEA. Unmatched junction bases numbered 11, after V lost 3 bases and J lost 5 bases. The CDR3 extends over 15 amino acids.

The chain carries TRBV28 and TRBJ1-5; no firm D call. Germline loops: CDR1 MDHEN, CDR2 SYDVKM. The CDR3 has 15 residues. The germline V and J ends were trimmed by 3 bases and 0 bases, with 9 bases remaining between them. DNA of the CDR3: TGTGCCAGCAGTTTGCGTGAATATAGCAATCAGCCCCAGCATTTT. It specifies CASSLREYSNQPQHF.

CDR3 protein: CASSLRGGGNQPQHF. In DNA, the CDR3 is TGTGCCAGCAGCCTACGCGGGGGGGGGAATCAGCCCCAGCATTTT. The V call is TRBV11-2, the J call TRBJ1-5, with D possibly TRBD1 on 5 matching bases. CDR3 length: 15 amino acids. V dropped 5 bases and J dropped 4 bases, with 15 bases sitting between them. Germline CDR1 is SGHAT and CDR2 is FQNNGV.

V gene TRBV4-1 combines with J gene TRBJ2-1; TRBD1 matches at 7 bases. J lost 9 bases, V lost 3 bases, and 11 bases had no gene match. This CDR3 comprises 15 residues. Germline assignment: CDR1 MGHRA and CDR2 YSYEKL. Written as DNA, the CDR3 is TGCGCCAGCAGCCACCGGACAGGTTCGGTCAGTGAGCAGTTCTTC. This encodes CASSHRTGSVSEQFF.

The chain recombines TRBV29-1 with TRBJ2-1; TRBD2 matches at 9 bases. With V trimmed by 3 bases and J by 7 bases, 10 bases remained unmatched. This CDR3 spans 15 amino acids. Looked up from germline, CDR1 is SQVTM and CDR2 is ANQGSEA. The CDR3, as DNA: TGCAGCGTTGAGGGTCTAGCGGGAAAAATAAATGAGCAGTTCTTC. This encodes CSVEGLAGKINEQFF.

V usage is TRBV6-6 and J usage is TRBJ1-1; D call uncertain. CDR1 and CDR2 from the germline V gene are MNHNY and SVGAGI (reference sequence). Trimming took 8 bases from V and 1 from J, leaving 8 bases between them. This CDR3 contains 12 residues. The DNA for the CDR3 is TGTGCCAGCTTTCGAGCGAACACTGAAGCTTTCTTT. This sequence encodes CASFRANTEAFF.

The V and J genes are TRBV30 and TRBJ2-1; tentatively, D is TRBD2 (6 bases). With 4 bases removed from V and 7 bases from J, the gap between germline ends came to 20 bases. The germline V gene encodes CDR1 GTSNPN and CDR2 SVGIG (reference sequence). This CDR3 has 15 amino acids. The CDR3 reads CAWTPRTARGNEQFF. The CDR3 nucleotides are TGTGCCTGGACCCCCCGGACCGCCCGGGGGAATGAGCAGTTCTTC.

V usage is TRBV5-1 and J usage is TRBJ1-1; possibly TRBD1 for D (5 bases). Deletions cut 0 bases from V and 2 bases from J, with 11 bases between. The germline CDR1 and CDR2 sequences are SGHRS and YFSETQ. This CDR3 comprises 15 residues. CDR3 sequence: CASSLERGINTEAFF. The DNA of the CDR3 is TGCGCCAGCAGCTTGGAGAGGGGCATCAACACTGAAGCTTTCTTT. Full variable domain (outside the CDR3, taken from reference TRBV5-1 and TRBJ1-1): KAGVTQTPRYLIKTRGQQVTLSCSPISGHRSVSWYQQTPGQGLQFLFEYFSETQRNKGNFPGRFSGRQFSNSRSEMNVSTLELGDSALYLCASSLERGINTEAFFGQGTRLTVV.

The rearrangement links TRBV7-6 to TRBJ2-2, with D tentatively TRBD1 or TRBD2 (5 bases each). CDR1 SGHVS and CDR2 FNYEAQ come from the germline V gene. This CDR3 comprises 11 residues. Trimming took 8 bases from V and 6 from J, leaving 7 bases between them. This chain's CDR3 is CASGGSGELFF. The CDR3 nucleotides are TGTGCCAGCGGGGGTTCCGGGGAGCTGTTTTTT.

The chain combines TRBV19 with TRBJ1-3; 7 bases align to TRBD1. V lost 5 bases, J lost 8 bases, and 9 bases stayed unmatched. This CDR3 is built from 14 residues. Germline lookup yields CDR1 LNHDA and CDR2 SQIVND (reference sequence). CDR3 in amino acids: CASSPDRSAYTIYF. In nucleotides, the CDR3 is TGTGCCAGTAGTCCGGACAGGTCGGCTTACACCATATATTTT.

This chain links TRBV5-1 with TRBJ2-1, with no clear D. Trimming took off 3 bases at V and 6 bases at J, with 10 bases between the two ends. The CDR3 covers 13 residues. Germline lookup yields CDR1 SGHRS and CDR2 YFSETQ. CDR3 sequence (DNA): TGCGCCAGCAGCTCTGAATGGGGCAATGAGCAGTTCTTC. Translated, it gives CASSSEWGNEQFF.

V and J are TRBV7-3 and TRBJ2-2; unclear D gene. V was trimmed by 5 bases and J by 4 bases, leaving 5 bases between them. There are 12 residues in the CDR3. Germline assignment: CDR1 SGHTA and CDR2 FQGTGA. CDR3 residues: CASSPPTGELFF. The DNA for the CDR3 is TGTGCCAGCAGCCCCCCCACCGGGGAGCTGTTTTTT.

A single count supports this clone. The chain uses TRBV10-1 and TRBJ2-3; D may be TRBD1 (6 bases). Trimming cost V 4 bases and J 4 bases, with 12 bases left between them. Germline V gene data show CDR1 as WNHNN and CDR2 as SYGVQD (reference sequence). The CDR3 totals 14 residues. This CDR3 reads CASSGQGYADTQYF. CDR3 DNA sequence: TGCGCCAGCAGTGGGCAGGGGTACGCAGATACGCAGTATTTT.

This chain connects TRBV11-1 to TRBJ2-7, with unresolved D. From germline, CDR1 is SGHAT and CDR2 FQDESV (reference sequence). Trimming took off 6 bases at V and 3 bases at J, with 9 bases between the two ends. The CDR3 loop spans 12 amino acids. The DNA for the CDR3 is TGTGCCAGCAGTTCGGGCAACTACGAGCAGTACTTC. Residues: CASSSGNYEQYF.